A selection of T cell receptor beta chains follows, all from one sample in a study of T cell responses to AZD1222 COVID-19 vaccine. Produced via immunoSEQ multiplex PCR; TCRdb's table is partial and in-frame only. The table shows approximately 170,000 clones, with approximately 90% occurring only once. Sequenced material: peripheral blood, taken on day 0 of AZD1222 vaccination. These TCRs come from an adult in good health. CDR3s include the opening cysteine and the closing phenylalanine or tryptophan. Fields, in order: CDR3 length, J gene, V gene, CDR3 protein.

>14|TRBJ2-7|TRBV7-9
CASSHRVGSYEQYF
>12|TRBJ2-3|TRBV19
CASSMHTDTQYF
>20|TRBJ2-5|TRBV11-2
CASSLDWDDQTSGRKETQYF
>15|TRBJ2-2|TRBV9
CASSGVVSNTGELFF
>15|TRBJ1-1|TRBV21-1
CASSPRTGANTEAFF
>15|TRBJ2-1|TRBV11-3
CASSFSLAAYNEQFF
>11|TRBJ2-7|TRBV29-1
CSVEVVYEQYF
>16|TRBJ2-5|TRBV5-6
CASSLRREGLGETQYF
>15|TRBJ1-5|TRBV10-3
CAISEMRSSNQPQHF
>14|TRBJ1-1|TRBV5-8
CASSLEPGLTRAFF
>14|TRBJ1-1|TRBV28
CASSEQGAGTEAFF
>15|TRBJ1-4|TRBV5-1
CASSSGPATNEKLFF
>17|TRBJ1-3|TRBV27
CASSLLDDSSSGNTIYF